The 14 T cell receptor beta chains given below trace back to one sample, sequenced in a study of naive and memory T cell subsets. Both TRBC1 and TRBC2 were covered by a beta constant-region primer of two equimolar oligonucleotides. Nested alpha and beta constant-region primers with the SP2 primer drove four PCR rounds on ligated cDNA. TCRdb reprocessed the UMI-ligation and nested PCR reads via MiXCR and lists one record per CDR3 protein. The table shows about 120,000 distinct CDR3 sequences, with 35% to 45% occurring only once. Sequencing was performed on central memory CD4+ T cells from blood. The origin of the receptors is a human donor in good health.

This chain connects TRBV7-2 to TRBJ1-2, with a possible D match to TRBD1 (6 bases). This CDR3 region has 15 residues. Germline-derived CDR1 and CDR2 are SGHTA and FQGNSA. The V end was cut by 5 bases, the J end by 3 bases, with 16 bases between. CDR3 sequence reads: CASSPQGRAYYGYTF. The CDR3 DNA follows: TGTGCCAGCAGCCCCCAGGGGAGGGCCTACTATGGCTACACCTTC.

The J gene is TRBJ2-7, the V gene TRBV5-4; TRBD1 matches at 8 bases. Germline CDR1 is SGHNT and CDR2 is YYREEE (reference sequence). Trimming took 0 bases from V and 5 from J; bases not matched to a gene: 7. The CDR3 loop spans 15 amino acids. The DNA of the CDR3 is TGTGCCAGCAGCTTGGCAGGGGGCGCGGTCCACGAGCAGTACTTC. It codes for CASSLAGGAVHEQYF.

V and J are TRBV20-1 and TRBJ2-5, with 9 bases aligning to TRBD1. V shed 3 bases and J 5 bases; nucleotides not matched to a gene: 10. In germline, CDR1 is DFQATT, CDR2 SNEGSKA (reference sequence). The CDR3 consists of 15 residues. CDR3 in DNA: TGCAGTGCTAGGACACCGGGACAGGGTTTCGAGACCCAGTACTTC. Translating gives CSARTPGQGFETQYF.

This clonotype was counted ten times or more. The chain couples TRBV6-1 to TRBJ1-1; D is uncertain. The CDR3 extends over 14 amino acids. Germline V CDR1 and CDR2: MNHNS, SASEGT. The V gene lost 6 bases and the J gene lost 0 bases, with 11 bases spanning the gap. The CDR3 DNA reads TGTGCCAGCAGGCGAACAGACATGAACACTGAAGCTTTCTTT. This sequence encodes CASRRTDMNTEAFF.

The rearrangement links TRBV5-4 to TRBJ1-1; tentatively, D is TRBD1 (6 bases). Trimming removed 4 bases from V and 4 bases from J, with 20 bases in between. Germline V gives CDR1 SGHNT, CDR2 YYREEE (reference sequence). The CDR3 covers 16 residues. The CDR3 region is CASSPRNAGAFTEAFF. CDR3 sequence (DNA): TGTGCCAGCAGCCCCCGCAACGCGGGGGCGTTCACTGAAGCTTTCTTT.

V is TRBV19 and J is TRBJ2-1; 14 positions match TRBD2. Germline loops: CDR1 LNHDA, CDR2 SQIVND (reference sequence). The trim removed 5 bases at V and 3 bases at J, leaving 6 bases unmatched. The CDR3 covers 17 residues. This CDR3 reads CASSEGLAGALYNEQFF. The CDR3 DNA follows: TGTGCCAGTAGTGAGGGACTAGCGGGAGCCCTCTACAATGAGCAGTTCTTC.

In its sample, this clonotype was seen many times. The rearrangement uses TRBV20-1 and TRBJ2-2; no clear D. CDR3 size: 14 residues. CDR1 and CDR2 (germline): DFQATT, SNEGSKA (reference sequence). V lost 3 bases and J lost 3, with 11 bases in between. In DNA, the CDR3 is TGCAGTGCTAGTATTCTCAAACACACCGGGGAGCTGTTTTTT. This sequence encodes CSASILKHTGELFF.

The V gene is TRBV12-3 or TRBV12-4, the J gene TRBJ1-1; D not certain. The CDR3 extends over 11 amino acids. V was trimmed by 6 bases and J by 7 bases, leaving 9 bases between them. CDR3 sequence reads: CASSLKGEAFF. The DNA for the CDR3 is TGTGCCAGCAGCCTAAAGGGTGAAGCTTTCTTT.

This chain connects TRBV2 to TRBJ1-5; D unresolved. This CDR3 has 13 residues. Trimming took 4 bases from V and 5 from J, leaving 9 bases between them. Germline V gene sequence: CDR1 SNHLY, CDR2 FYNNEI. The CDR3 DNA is TGTGCCAGCAGTGTACGATACCATCAGCCCCAGCATTTT. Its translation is CASSVRYHQPQHF.

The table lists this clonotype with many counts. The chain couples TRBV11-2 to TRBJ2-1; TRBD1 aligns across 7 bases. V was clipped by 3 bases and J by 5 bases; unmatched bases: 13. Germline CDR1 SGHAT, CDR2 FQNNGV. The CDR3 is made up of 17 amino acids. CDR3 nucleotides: TGTGCCAGCAGCTTGAAACAGGGGAGTCTACCTAACAATGAGCAGTTCTTC. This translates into CASSLKQGSLPNNEQFF.

The CDR3 DNA reads TGTGCCAGCAGTTACTCGGACAGGGCGAGAGAGCAGTACTTC. Protein sequence: CASSYSDRAREQYF. V and J are TRBV6-6 and TRBJ2-7; the match to TRBD1 covers 8 bases. After removal of 0 bases from V and 7 bases from J, the junction contained 5 bases not matched to a gene. The CDR3 is 14 amino acids. Germline-derived CDR1 and CDR2 are MNHNY and SVGAGI (reference sequence).

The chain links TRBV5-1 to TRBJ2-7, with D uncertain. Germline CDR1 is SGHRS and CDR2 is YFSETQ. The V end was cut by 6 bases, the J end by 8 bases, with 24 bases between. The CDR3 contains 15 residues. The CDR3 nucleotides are TGCGCCAGCACACTCTCTCCCGGGCAGGCTAGGCAGCAGTACTTC. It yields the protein CASTLSPGQARQQYF.

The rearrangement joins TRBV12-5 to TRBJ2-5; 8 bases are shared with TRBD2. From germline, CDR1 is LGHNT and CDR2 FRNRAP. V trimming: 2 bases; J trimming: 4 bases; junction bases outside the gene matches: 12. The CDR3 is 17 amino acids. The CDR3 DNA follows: TGTGCTAGTGGTTTGTCGACCTTAGCGGGAAGTGTAGAGACCCAGTACTTC. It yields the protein CASGLSTLAGSVETQYF.

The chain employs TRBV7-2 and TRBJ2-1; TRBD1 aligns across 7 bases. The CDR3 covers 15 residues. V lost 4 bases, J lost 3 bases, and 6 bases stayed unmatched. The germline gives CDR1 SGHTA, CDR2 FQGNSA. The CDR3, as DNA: TGTGCCAGCAGCTCCTTGGGACAGATCTACAATGAGCAGTTCTTC. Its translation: CASSSLGQIYNEQFF. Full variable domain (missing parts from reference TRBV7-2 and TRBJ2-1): GAGVSQSPSNKVTEKGKDVELRCDPISGHTALYWYRQSLGQGLEFLIYFQGNSAPDKSGLPSDRFSAERTGGSVSTLTIQRTQQEDSAVYLCASSSLGQIYNEQFFGPGTRLTVL.